This T cell receptor beta chain is drawn from a study of T cell changes during pregnancy in multiple sclerosis. The data were produced by immunoSEQ multiplex PCR, yet TCRdb's version contains in-frame clones alone and is incomplete. The top ten clones hold 0.55% to 0.65% of a sample with some 48,000 clones, over 90% of them seen once. Germline CDR1 reads SQVTM; CDR2 reads ANQGSEA. The CDR3 has 13 amino acids. J lost 1 base, V lost 5 bases, and 3 bases had no gene match. The V call is TRBV29-1, the J call TRBJ2-3; 7 bases line up with TRBD2. The receptor was derived from a female donor in good health, enrolled as a control in a pregnancy study. The sample was CD4+ T cells from peripheral blood mononuclear cells, taken after pregnancy. This CDR3 is CSVRRGGTDTQYF. CDR3 bases: TGCAGCGTTCGCCGGGGGGGCACAGATACGCAGTATTTT.